Listed below are T cell receptor beta chains from one sample, sequenced in a study of T-cell reconstitution after alpha-beta-depleted transplantation in children. TCRdb reprocessed the PCR reads with MiXCR, giving one entry per CDR3 protein. The table records some 550,000 distinct CDR3 sequences, roughly 23% of them present only once. The input for sequencing was PBMCs, mostly from graft donor cells, taken 360 days after TCRalphabeta/CD19-depleted stem cell transplant. The receptors stem from a boy younger than two who had a stem cell transplant for acute myeloid leukemia, so the T cells may come from the graft donor. CDR3s include the opening cysteine and the closing phenylalanine or tryptophan. A D gene is named only where the DNA matches it firmly.

d_call j_call v_call cdr3_aa
- TRBJ2-2 TRBV29-1 CSVLPTGRAGELFF
- TRBJ2-1 TRBV20-1 CSAPSLGQFF
- TRBJ1-1 TRBV12-3/TRBV12-4 CASRPIMNTEAFF
TRBD2 TRBJ2-3 TRBV20-1 CSAPNGLVPTDTQYF
- TRBJ2-5 TRBV11-3 CASSLELAPQETQYF
- TRBJ1-5 TRBV7-2 CASTTPGSGQPQHF
- TRBJ2-3 TRBV20-1 CSASRGGTGGTDTQYF
- TRBJ1-4 TRBV29-1 CSGTLGDNEKLFF
TRBD2 TRBJ2-3 TRBV7-2 CASSLERGATDTQYF
- TRBJ2-5 TRBV28 CASNFGDRETQYF
- TRBJ2-1 TRBV12-3/TRBV12-4 CASSLVRDWINEQFF
TRBD2 TRBJ2-5 TRBV20-1 CSAREAGGRETQYF
TRBD1 TRBJ2-1 TRBV20-1 CSAFPGQGYNEQFF
- TRBJ2-3 TRBV2 CASPNQVETDTQYF
TRBD1 TRBJ1-1 TRBV7-9 CASSLVMAGGLRTEAFF
- TRBJ1-1 TRBV5-1 CASSFNRAHTEAFF
- TRBJ1-6 TRBV6-1 CASSPYESSYNSPLHF
- TRBJ1-1 TRBV6-5 CASSFWTEGNTEAFF
- TRBJ2-5 TRBV12-3/TRBV12-4 CASTLGLPPETQYF
- TRBJ2-1 TRBV7-8 CASSLARVDNEQFF
- TRBJ2-3 TRBV4-3 CASSQDGGLGTDTQYF
TRBD1 TRBJ1-2 TRBV10-3 CAISRTGVDYGYTF
TRBD1 TRBJ2-5 TRBV12-3/TRBV12-4 CASSFQGEETQYF
- TRBJ1-1 TRBV20-1 CSARAPRTEAFF
- TRBJ1-1 TRBV6-6 CASRPFLGAEAFF